This TCR beta chain originates from a study of cytomegalovirus exposure and HLA in healthy donors. General observations from the study: V- and J-gene trimming of TCR beta was linked (in a later analysis) to a missense DCLRE1C variant. Most TCR beta V segments were productive about 87% or about 30% of the time in an earlier analysis. It was only CMV serostatus that was available as immune exposure information.

With V trimmed by 4 bases and J by 10 bases, 1 base remained unmatched. Germline CDR1 reads SQVTM; CDR2 reads ANQGSEA. The CDR3 length is 10 residues. On this clone: Its target is not known.

Both 60 Vbeta primers and 13 Jbeta primers went into the PCR. Clones were sequenced by immunoSEQ multiplex PCR, and TCRdb holds only the in-frame ones, with some missing. Found here are 100,000 to 150,000 clones, 80% to 85% of them singletons; the top ten hold 1.1%. Source material: PBMCs. This rearrangement joins TRBV29-1 to TRBJ2-1, with 7 bases identical to TRBD2. This clonotype was obtained from a woman in her twenties or thirties in good health and CMV-seronegative. CDR3 sequence (DNA): TGCAGCGTTGTTAGCGGGGAGCAGTTCTTC. This codes for CSVVSGEQFF.